This T cell receptor (beta chain) derives from a study of long-term antiretroviral therapy in people with HIV. Study-level points and caveats: HIV repertoires showed narrower CDR3 length ranges than controls. Pre-ART-expanded clones dominated the repertoire at all time points.

A note on this clone: The antigen remains unidentified.

Trimming shortened V by 3 bases and J by 0 bases, and 10 bases separated the two germline ends. The length of the CDR3 is 15 residues. The germline CDR1 and CDR2 sequences are MRHNA and SNTAGT. At survey level, the immunoSEQ assay was run in its v3.0 version. A target of about 35,000-55,000 T-cell genomes per sample was set for sequencing. Clones were sequenced by immunoSEQ multiplex PCR, and TCRdb holds only the in-frame ones, with some missing. The table records 15,000 or so clones, 75% to 85% of them present only once. One or more pre-ART and two or more post-ART PBMC samples were available from each donor.

This TCR was recovered from a middle-aged man with HIV. This material consisted of unsorted PBMCs, taken 0.3 years before starting antiretroviral therapy. J is TRBJ2-3 and V is TRBV6-4; D is ambiguous. CDR3: CASSESPASTDTQYF. The CDR3 DNA reads TGTGCCAGCAGTGAGAGCCCGGCTAGCACAGATACGCAGTATTTT.